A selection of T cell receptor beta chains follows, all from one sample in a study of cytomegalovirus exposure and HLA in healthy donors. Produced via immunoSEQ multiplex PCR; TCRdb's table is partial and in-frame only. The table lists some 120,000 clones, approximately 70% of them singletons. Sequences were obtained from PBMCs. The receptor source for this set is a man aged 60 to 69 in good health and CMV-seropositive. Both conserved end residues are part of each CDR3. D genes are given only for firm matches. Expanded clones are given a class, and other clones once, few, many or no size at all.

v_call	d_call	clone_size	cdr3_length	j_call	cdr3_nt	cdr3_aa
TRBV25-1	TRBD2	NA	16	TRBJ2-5	TGTGCCAGCAGTTTAATGGGACTAGCTGCGTCGGAGACCCAGTACTTC	CASSLMGLAASETQYF
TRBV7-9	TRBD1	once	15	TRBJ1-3	TGTGCCAGCAGCTTATGGGACAGTACCAGAAACACCATATATTTT	CASSLWDSTRNTIYF
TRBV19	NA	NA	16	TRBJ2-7	TGTGCCAGTAGGGGTTGGGGCCCAGCCGAGCAGCACGAGCAGTACTTC	CASRGWGPAEQHEQYF
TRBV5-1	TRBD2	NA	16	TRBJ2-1	TGCGCCAGCAGCTTTGTCGTCGGGGGGGGCAACAATGAGCAGTTCTTC	CASSFVVGGGNNEQFF
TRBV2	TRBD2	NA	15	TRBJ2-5	TGTGCCAGCAGTACCAGACTAGCGGGCGGAGAGACCCAGTACTTC	CASSTRLAGGETQYF
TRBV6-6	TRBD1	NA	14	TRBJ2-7	TGTGCCAGCACCTCCGGGACAGGCCAAGCCGAGCAGTACTTC	CASTSGTGQAEQYF
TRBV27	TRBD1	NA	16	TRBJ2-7	TGTGCCAGCAGTAGTTTAGGGGGGGGACAGGGCGGAGAGCAGTACTTC	CASSSLGGGQGGEQYF
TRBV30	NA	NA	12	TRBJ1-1	TGTGCCTGGTCCCCGGGGGACACTGAAGCTTTCTTT	CAWSPGDTEAFF
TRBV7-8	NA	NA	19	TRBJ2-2	TGTGCCAGCAGCTTGGGGTGGTTTGACCTCCAGGGAGGCACCGGGGAGCTGTTTTTT	CASSLGWFDLQGGTGELFF
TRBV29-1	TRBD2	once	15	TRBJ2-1	TGCAGCGTGGACGGACTAGCGGGGAACCGGGATGAGCAGTTCTTC	CSVDGLAGNRDEQFF
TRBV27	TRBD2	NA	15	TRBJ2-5	TGTGCCAGCAGTTCGGGACTAGCGGGGAGAGAGACCCAGTACTTC	CASSSGLAGRETQYF
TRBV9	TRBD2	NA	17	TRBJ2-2	TGTGCCAGCAGCGTAGCTGGAGGACTAGCGGGCACCGGGGAGCTGTTTTTT	CASSVAGGLAGTGELFF
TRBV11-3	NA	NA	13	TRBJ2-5	TGTGCCAGCAGCTTCACAGGGAGTGAGACCCAGTACTTC	CASSFTGSETQYF
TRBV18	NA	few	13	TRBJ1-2	TGTGCCAGCTCCCTACCGACAGACTATGGCTACACCTTC	CASSLPTDYGYTF
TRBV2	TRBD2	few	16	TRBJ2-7	TGTGCCAGCAGTGAAGCGAGCGGACTAGCACACTACGAGCAGTACTTC	CASSEASGLAHYEQYF
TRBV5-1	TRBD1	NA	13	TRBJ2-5	TGCGCCAGCAGCACAGGGGCTCGGGAGACCCAGTACTTC	CASSTGARETQYF
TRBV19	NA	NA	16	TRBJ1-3	TGTGCCAGTAGTCCACAGGGTGGCTTCTCTGGAAACACCATATATTTT	CASSPQGGFSGNTIYF
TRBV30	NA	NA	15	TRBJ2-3	TGTGCCTGGAGAAAGGAAGGCGGGGCCCCAGATACGCAGTATTTT	CAWRKEGGAPDTQYF
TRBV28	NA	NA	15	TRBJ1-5	TGTGCCAGCACCCAGCCCGGGCGGGGAGGTCAGCCCCAGCATTTT	CASTQPGRGGQPQHF
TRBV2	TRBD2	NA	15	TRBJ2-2	TGTGCCAGCAGCAGCAAGACTAGCTCCACCGGGGAGCTGTTTTTT	CASSSKTSSTGELFF
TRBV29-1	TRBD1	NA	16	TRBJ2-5	TGCAGCGTTGAAGTTCTCGGGACAGCGAACCAAGAGACCCAGTACTTC	CSVEVLGTANQETQYF
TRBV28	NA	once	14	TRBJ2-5	TGTGCCAGCACCCCCGTCAGGGCAGTTGGGACCCAGTACTTC	CASTPVRAVGTQYF
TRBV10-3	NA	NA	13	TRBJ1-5	TGTGCCATCAGGGAAACAAGGGGTCAGCCCCAGCATTTT	CAIRETRGQPQHF
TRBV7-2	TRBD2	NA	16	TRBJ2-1	TGTGCCAGCAGCCTGGAGCGGGGCGACACCTACAATGAGCAGTTCTTC	CASSLERGDTYNEQFF
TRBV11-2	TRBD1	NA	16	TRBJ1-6	TGTGCCAGCAGCTCAACCGCCGGGACAGTTAATTCACCCCTCCACTTT	CASSSTAGTVNSPLHF
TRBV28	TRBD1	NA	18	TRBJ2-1	TGTGCCAGCAGTCCACTTACGGGACAGGGGAGGTCCTACAATGAGCAGTTCTTC	CASSPLTGQGRSYNEQFF
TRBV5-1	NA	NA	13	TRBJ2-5	TGCGCCAGCAGTCCGGGGTACCAAGAGACCCAGTACTTC	CASSPGYQETQYF
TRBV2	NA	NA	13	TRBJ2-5	TGTGCCAGCAGTCGACAGTACCAAGAGACCCAGTACTTC	CASSRQYQETQYF
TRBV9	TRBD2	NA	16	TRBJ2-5	TGTGCCAGCAGCCTCGGGACTAGCGGGGGGATGGAGACCCAGTACTTC	CASSLGTSGGMETQYF
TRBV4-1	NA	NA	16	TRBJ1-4	TGCGCCAGCAGCCAAGATACCAGTTCCTTTAATGAAAAACTGTTTTTT	CASSQDTSSFNEKLFF
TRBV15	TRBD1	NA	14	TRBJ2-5	TGTGCCACCAGCGTTGGGACAGTAAAAGAGACCCAGTACTTC	CATSVGTVKETQYF
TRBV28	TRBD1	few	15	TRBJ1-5	TGTGCCAGCAGCCTCCGGACAGGGGGGAATCAGCCCCAGCATTTT	CASSLRTGGNQPQHF
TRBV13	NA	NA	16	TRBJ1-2	TGTGCCAGCACCCCGTTTGGGGAGGGAGGAATGTATGGCTACACCTTC	CASTPFGEGGMYGYTF
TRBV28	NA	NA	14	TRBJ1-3	TGTGCCAGCAGCTACTCGAGCTCTGGAAACACCATATATTTT	CASSYSSSGNTIYF
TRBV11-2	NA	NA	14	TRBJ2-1	TGTGCCAGCAGCTTAAGCCAGTTGTCGGGGGAGCAGTTCTTC	CASSLSQLSGEQFF
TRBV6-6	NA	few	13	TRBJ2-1	TGTGCCAGCAGTTACTCCCGGGGAACTGAGCAGTTCTTC	CASSYSRGTEQFF
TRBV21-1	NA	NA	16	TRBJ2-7	TGTGCCAGCAGCAATGAGGGACAGGGGCACTCCTACGAGCAGTACTTC	CASSNEGQGHSYEQYF
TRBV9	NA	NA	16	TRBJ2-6	TGTGCCAGCAGCGTAGGGTCAGGGGCCGGGGCCAACGTCCTGACTTTC	CASSVGSGAGANVLTF
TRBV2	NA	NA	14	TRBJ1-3	TGTGCCAGCACGGTGGTCGAGCCGGGAAACACCATATATTTT	CASTVVEPGNTIYF
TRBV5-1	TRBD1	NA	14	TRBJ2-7	TGCGCCAGCAGCTTGGCAGGGGGCCATTACGAGCAGTACTTC	CASSLAGGHYEQYF
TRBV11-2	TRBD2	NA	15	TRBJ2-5	TGTGCCAGCAGTCTCAGACCGGGGGGGCAAGAGACCCAGTACTTC	CASSLRPGGQETQYF
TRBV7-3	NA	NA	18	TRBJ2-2	TGTGCCAGCAGCTTAAAGGCCCCCGAGACAGGCTACACCGGGGAGCTGTTTTTT	CASSLKAPETGYTGELFF
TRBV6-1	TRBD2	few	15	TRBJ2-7	TGTGCCAGCAGTTCGGGACTAGTGTACTCCTACGAGCAGTACTTC	CASSSGLVYSYEQYF
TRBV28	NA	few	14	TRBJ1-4	TGTGCCAGCAGCCTGGACAGAAGGAATGAAAAACTGTTTTTT	CASSLDRRNEKLFF
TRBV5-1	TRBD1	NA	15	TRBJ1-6	TGCGCCAGCAGCTTGGAGTCAGGGGGCAATAGGGCCCTCCACTTT	CASSLESGGNRALHF
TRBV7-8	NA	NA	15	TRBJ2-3	TGTGCCAGCAGCCCACGACAAACTAGCACAGATACGCAGTATTTT	CASSPRQTSTDTQYF
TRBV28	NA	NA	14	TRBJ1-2	TGTGCCAGCAGTTTCGGGGGGTCGGCTTATGGCTACACCTTC	CASSFGGSAYGYTF
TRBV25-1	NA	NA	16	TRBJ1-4	TGTGCCAGCAGTGAATGGCAGTCGCAGAGCAGAGGAAAACTGTTTTTT	CASSEWQSQSRGKLFF
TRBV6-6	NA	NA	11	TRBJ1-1	TGTGCCAGCCTCGGGGAGGCTGAAGCTTTCTTT	CASLGEAEAFF
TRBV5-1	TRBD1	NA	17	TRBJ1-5	TGCGCCAGCAGCTGGGAGACAGGGGGCTATGGCACAGATACGCAGCATTTT	CASSWETGGYGTDTQHF
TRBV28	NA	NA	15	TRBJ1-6	TGTGCCAGCAGTTCAGGGGTCTTCTATAATTCACCCCTCCACTTT	CASSSGVFYNSPLHF
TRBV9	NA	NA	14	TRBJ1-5	TGTGCCAGCAGCGTAGGGGGCCACGATCAGCCCCAGCATTTT	CASSVGGHDQPQHF